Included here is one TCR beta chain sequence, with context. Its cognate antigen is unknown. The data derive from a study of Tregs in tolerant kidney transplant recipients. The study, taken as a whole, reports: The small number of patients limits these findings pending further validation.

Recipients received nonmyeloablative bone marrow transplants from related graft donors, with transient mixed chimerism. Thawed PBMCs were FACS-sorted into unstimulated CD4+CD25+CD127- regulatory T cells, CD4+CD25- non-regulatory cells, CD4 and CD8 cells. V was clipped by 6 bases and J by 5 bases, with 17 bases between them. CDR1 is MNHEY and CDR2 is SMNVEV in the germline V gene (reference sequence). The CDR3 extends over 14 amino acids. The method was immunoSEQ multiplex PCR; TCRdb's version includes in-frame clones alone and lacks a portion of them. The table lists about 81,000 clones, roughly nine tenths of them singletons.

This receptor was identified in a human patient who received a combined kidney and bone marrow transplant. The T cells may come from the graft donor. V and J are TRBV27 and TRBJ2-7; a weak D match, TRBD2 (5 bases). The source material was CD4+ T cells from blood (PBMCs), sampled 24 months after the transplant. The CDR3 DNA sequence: TGTGCCAGCAGCCGTCGGGGATTTTCGGACGAGCAGTACTTC. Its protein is CASSRRGFSDEQYF.